Listed here is a single TCR beta chain. Its matching antigen is unknown. This CDR3 has 14 amino acids. The V and J ends lost 4 bases and 6 bases respectively, with 16 bases between them. Germline V gene lookup returns CDR1 GTSNPN and CDR2 SVGIG (reference sequence). The data originate from a study of metastatic and nonmetastatic thyroid tumors. Whole-study context: Malignant and benign thyroid patients had repertoires compared in peripheral blood and tumor or nodule tissue. Study outcomes and limitations: Reported TCR beta diversity, measured in blood and tumor, was significantly higher for malignant thyroid tumors than for benign nodules.

All patients were treatment-naive before thyroid surgery. In the original processing: A classifier of distant metastasis in papillary thyroid cancer was built from CDR3 differences (across clinicopathological groups). TCRdb re-processed the PCR reads through MiXCR. TCRdb, not the authors, supplied the V and J calls. The sample includes 25,000 to 35,000 clones, 25% to 30% of them seen just once. The V and J genes are TRBV30 and TRBJ1-5; D might be TRBD1 (5 bases). Sequencing was performed on blood. This clonotype was sampled from a female donor with papillary thyroid cancer or a benign thyroid nodule (not recorded which). Some clones in this sample may be carry-over from other donors' samples. CDR3 nucleotide sequence: TGTGCCTGGAAGGGGCAAGACATCAGTCAGCCCCAGCATTTT. Amino acid sequence: CAWKGQDISQPQHF.